Each of the 22 T cell receptor beta chains below was sequenced from the same sample in a study of graft-versus-host responses after intestinal transplantation. What these receptors recognize is not known. TCRdb's copy holds only in-frame clones and misses some; the assay was immunoSEQ multiplex PCR. The repertoire holds roughly 120,000 clones, with 93% as singletons. The material sequenced was unstimulated CD8+ T cells sorted from spleen or lymph node cells, taken before intestinal transplant. Receptors originate from a human donor who received an intestinal transplant.

This clone was seen only once. The V call is TRBV15, the J call TRBJ2-2, with TRBD2 matching 16 bases. The ends lost 5 bases at V and 2 bases at J; junction bases unmatched: 2. This CDR3 has 17 amino acids. Germline values: CDR1 LNHNV, CDR2 YYDKDF (reference sequence). CDR3 in amino acids: CATSGTSGGVNTGELFF. The CDR3 nucleotides read TGTGCCACCAGCGGGACTAGCGGGGGGGTAAACACCGGGGAGCTGTTTTTT.

This clone was detected only once. V gene TRBV10-1 combines with J gene TRBJ2-7; TRBD2 agrees at 10 bases. The ends lost 8 bases at V and 0 bases at J; junction bases unmatched: 4. The CDR3 extends over 14 amino acids. Germline CDR1 and CDR2: WNHNN and SYGVQD (reference sequence). DNA for the CDR3: TGCGCCAGCTCCAGCGGGAGGGCCTCCTACGAGCAGTACTTC. Translating gives CASSSGRASYEQYF.

The chain carries TRBV29-1 and TRBJ1-2, with D possibly matching TRBD1 (6 bases). Per the germline V gene, CDR1 is SQVTM and CDR2 is ANQGSEA. The length of the CDR3 is 14 residues. Trimming pared 6 bases from V and 4 bases from J, leaving 18 bases between. CDR3 DNA: TGCAGCGTAGAGTCAGGGGTGAGAGGCTATGGCTACACCTTC. Translated, it gives CSVESGVRGYGYTF.

The chain uses TRBV10-3 and TRBJ2-1; 8 nucleotides match TRBD1. Trimming removed 4 bases from V and 8 bases from J; junction bases left unmatched: 4. This CDR3 comprises 13 residues. Germline-derived CDR1 and CDR2 are ENHRY and SYGVKD. The CDR3 loop is CAISAGQGYEQFF. DNA for the CDR3: TGTGCCATCAGTGCCGGACAGGGCTATGAGCAGTTCTTC.

This chain joins TRBV19 and TRBJ1-1; perhaps TRBD1 as D (6 bases). The V end lost 1 base, the J end lost 2 bases, and 11 bases lay between the germline ends. CDR3 length equals 15 residues. Germline V gene data show CDR1 as LNHDA and CDR2 as SQIVND (reference sequence). The CDR3 nucleotides are TGTGCCAGTAGTATAGGGACAGAGGGCAACACTGAAGCTTTCTTT. This translates into CASSIGTEGNTEAFF.

The genes are TRBV28 and TRBJ1-2; D possibly corresponds to TRBD1 (5 bases). The CDR3 is made up of 15 amino acids. Looked up from germline, CDR1 is MDHEN and CDR2 is SYDVKM. Trimming pared 7 bases from V and 1 base from J, leaving 16 bases between. CDR3 amino acids: CASKDTRQINYGYTF. The CDR3 DNA follows: TGTGCCAGCAAAGACACCCGACAGATTAACTATGGCTACACCTTC.

CDR3 bases: TGTGCCAGCAGCGCTGGTAGCGGGAGTCCTGAGCAGTTCTTC. Its translation is CASSAGSGSPEQFF. This chain links TRBV9 with TRBJ2-1; 9 bases are a match to TRBD2. This CDR3 spans 14 amino acids. Germline V CDR1 and CDR2: SGDLS, YYNGEE. Trimming at V came to 3 bases and at J to 9 bases, leaving 7 bases not matched to a gene.

For the CDR3, the DNA is TGTGCCAGCAGCTCCCGGGGGGAGGGGACCTACGAGCAGTACTTC. Translation: CASSSRGEGTYEQYF. This chain joins TRBV6-5 and TRBJ2-5; 7 nucleotides match TRBD2. The assigned J gene may be wrong: the sequence end matches TRBJ2-7 better. The CDR3 length is 15 residues. Germline CDR1 is MNHEY and CDR2 is SVGAGI.

The V gene is TRBV13, the J gene TRBJ2-7; TRBD2 matches 9 bases. Germline lookup yields CDR1 PRHDT and CDR2 FYEKMQ (reference sequence). This CDR3 is 16 amino acids long. V was clipped by 5 bases and J by 3 bases; unmatched bases: 11. CDR3 nucleotide sequence: TGTGCCAGCAGCGGACACCCCTCTAGCGGGGACTACGAGCAGTACTTC. Protein product: CASSGHPSSGDYEQYF.

The V gene is TRBV6-4, the J gene TRBJ2-3; no clear D. The CDR3 has 14 residues. CDR1 and CDR2 from the germline V gene are MRHNA and SNTAGT. V shed 2 bases and J shed 4 bases, with 10 bases lying between them. The CDR3 sequence: CASSDPLDPDTQYF. The CDR3 coding sequence is TGTGCCAGCAGTGACCCGCTCGATCCAGATACGCAGTATTTT.

The rearrangement links TRBV27 to TRBJ2-7; a weak D match, TRBD1 (5 bases). V was clipped by 0 bases and J by 10 bases, with 16 bases between them. The CDR3 is 14 residues long. The germline gives CDR1 MNHEY, CDR2 SMNVEV (reference sequence). CDR3 residues: CASSLSRATLVQYF. CDR3 DNA: TGTGCCAGCAGTTTATCCAGGGCGACTCTCGTACAGTACTTC.

The gene calls are TRBV12-5 and TRBJ2-2; D is unclear. CDR3 length: 15 amino acids. Trimming took 3 bases from V and 0 from J, leaving 8 bases between them. Per germline, CDR1 LGHNT and CDR2 FRNRAP. The CDR3 DNA sequence: TGTGCTAGTGGTTTCTTGGTGTCGAACACCGGGGAGCTGTTTTTT. Translating gives CASGFLVSNTGELFF.

The V and J genes are TRBV7-3 and TRBJ1-4; D perhaps matches TRBD1 (5 bases). The germline V and J ends were trimmed by 5 bases and 2 bases, with 12 bases remaining between them. Germline V gene data show CDR1 as SGHTA and CDR2 as FQGTGA. The CDR3 contains 15 residues. CDR3 amino acids: CASSPGGGTNEKLFF. CDR3 DNA: TGTGCCAGCAGCCCCGGTGGGGGGACTAATGAAAAACTGTTTTTT.

The rearrangement links TRBV13 to TRBJ2-5, with 10 positions matching TRBD2. In germline, CDR1 is PRHDT, CDR2 FYEKMQ (reference sequence). The V segment lost 0 bases and the J segment 4 bases; nucleotides outside the gene matches: 2. CDR3 length: 15 amino acids. CDR3 residues: CASSLGLAGLETQYF. The CDR3 bases are TGTGCCAGCAGCTTAGGACTAGCGGGACTAGAGACCCAGTACTTC.

The chain links TRBV6-5 to TRBJ1-1; the D gene is possibly TRBD1 (5 bases). The germline V gene has CDR1 MNHEY and CDR2 SVGAGI. The V end lost 2 bases, the J end lost 4 bases, and 8 bases lay between the germline ends. The CDR3 is made up of 13 amino acids. CDR3 protein: CASSYAGGTEAFF. CDR3 DNA: TGTGCCAGCAGTTACGCGGGGGGCACTGAAGCTTTCTTT.

In this sample, this clone turned up once. The chain has TRBV2 and TRBJ2-1; D uncertain. The CDR3 is 16 amino acids. Between the trimmed V and J ends, which lost 4 bases and 5 bases, there was a span of 18 bases. Germline loops: CDR1 SNHLY, CDR2 FYNNEI. The DNA for the CDR3 is TGTGCCAGCAGTGCCCCGACTGGCGGTGACGACAATGAGCAGTTCTTC. Encoded protein: CASSAPTGGDDNEQFF.

The chain uses TRBV6-5 and TRBJ1-6, with 7 bases lining up with TRBD1. The CDR3 covers 15 residues. With 4 bases clipped from V and 6 bases from J, the junction kept 6 bases outside the gene matches. From germline, CDR1 is MNHEY and CDR2 SVGAGI. The CDR3 here is CASSFRQGGNSPLHF. For the CDR3, the DNA is TGTGCCAGCAGTTTCCGACAGGGCGGTAATTCACCCCTCCACTTT.

CDR3 sequence: CASASGTGVNTGELFF. CDR3 coding DNA: TGTGCCAGCGCCTCAGGAACAGGCGTGAACACCGGGGAGCTGTTTTTT. V gene TRBV14 combines with J gene TRBJ2-2; D might be TRBD1 (5 bases). Trimming stripped 8 bases from V and 1 base from J, with 17 bases between. Germline V gene sequence: CDR1 SGHDN, CDR2 FVKESK. This CDR3 contains 16 residues.

The gene calls are TRBV19 and TRBJ1-5; TRBD1 is a possible D gene (5 bases). The CDR3 length is 15 residues. CDR1 LNHDA and CDR2 SQIVND come from the germline V gene (reference sequence). Trimming removed 6 bases at V and 3 bases at J, with 15 bases between. CDR3 loop: CASRPRGLDNQPQHF. The CDR3 region has the DNA TGTGCCAGTAGGCCCCGGGGGTTGGACAATCAGCCCCAGCATTTT.

This clone was recorded only once. This chain links TRBV27 with TRBJ2-7, with D unresolved. Trimming removed 7 bases from V and 6 bases from J, with 22 bases in between. The CDR3 covers 15 residues. The germline gives CDR1 MNHEY, CDR2 SMNVEV (reference sequence). CDR3 in DNA: TGTGCCAGCACCCACAAGGGCTCGCAAATATTCGAGCAGTACTTC. Amino acids: CASTHKGSQIFEQYF.

V usage is TRBV7-9 and J usage is TRBJ2-2, with D tentatively TRBD1 or TRBD2 (5 bases each). The CDR3 has 14 amino acids. Between the trimmed V and J ends, which lost 0 bases and 9 bases, there was a span of 11 bases. Germline V gene sequence: CDR1 SEHNR, CDR2 FQNEAQ (reference sequence). CDR3: CASSLAMGTRELFF. CDR3 DNA sequence: TGTGCCAGCAGCTTAGCCATGGGGACGAGGGAGCTGTTTTTT.

This rearrangement joins TRBV13 to TRBJ2-1, with D possibly TRBD2 on 5 matching bases. V lost 1 base and J 9 bases, leaving 13 bases between the germline ends. Germline V lookup: CDR1 PRHDT, CDR2 FYEKMQ (reference sequence). This CDR3 is 14 amino acids long. CDR3 sequence reads: CASSLEGLAGEQFF. The DNA of the CDR3 is TGTGCCAGCAGCTTAGAAGGCCTAGCCGGTGAGCAGTTCTTC.